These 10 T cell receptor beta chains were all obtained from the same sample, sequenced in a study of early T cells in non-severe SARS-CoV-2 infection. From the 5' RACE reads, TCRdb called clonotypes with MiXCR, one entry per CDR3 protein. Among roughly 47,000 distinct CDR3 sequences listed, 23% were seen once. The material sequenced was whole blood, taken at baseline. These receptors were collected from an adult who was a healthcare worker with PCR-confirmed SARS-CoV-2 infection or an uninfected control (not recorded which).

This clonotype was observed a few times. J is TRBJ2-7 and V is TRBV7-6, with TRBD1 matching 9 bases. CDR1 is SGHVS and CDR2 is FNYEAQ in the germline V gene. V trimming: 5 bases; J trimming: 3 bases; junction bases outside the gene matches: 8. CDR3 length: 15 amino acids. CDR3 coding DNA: TGTGCCAGCAGCGGGACAGGGATGGGTGTCTACGAGCAGTACTTC. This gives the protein CASSGTGMGVYEQYF.

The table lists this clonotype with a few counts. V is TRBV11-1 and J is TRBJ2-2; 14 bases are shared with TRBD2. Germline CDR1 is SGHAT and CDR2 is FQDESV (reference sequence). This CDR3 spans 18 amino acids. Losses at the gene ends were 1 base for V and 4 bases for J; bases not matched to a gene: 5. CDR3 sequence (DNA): TGTGCCAGCAGCTTAGGACTAGCGGGGGGGCCAACCACCGGGGAGCTGTTTTTT. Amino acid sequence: CASSLGLAGGPTTGELFF.

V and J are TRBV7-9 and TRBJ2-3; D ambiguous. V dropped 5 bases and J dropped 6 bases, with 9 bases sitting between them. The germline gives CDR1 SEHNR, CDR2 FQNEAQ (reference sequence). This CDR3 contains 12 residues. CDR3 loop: CASSQFADTQYF. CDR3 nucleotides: TGTGCCAGCAGCCAGTTTGCGGATACGCAGTATTTT.

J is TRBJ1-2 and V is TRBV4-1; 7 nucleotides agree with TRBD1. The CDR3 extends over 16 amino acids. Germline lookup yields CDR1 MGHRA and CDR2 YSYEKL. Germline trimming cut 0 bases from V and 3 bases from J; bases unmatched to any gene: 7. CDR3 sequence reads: CASSQEVGGGDYGYTF. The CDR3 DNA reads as TGCGCCAGCAGCCAAGAGGTAGGGGGCGGTGACTATGGCTACACCTTC.

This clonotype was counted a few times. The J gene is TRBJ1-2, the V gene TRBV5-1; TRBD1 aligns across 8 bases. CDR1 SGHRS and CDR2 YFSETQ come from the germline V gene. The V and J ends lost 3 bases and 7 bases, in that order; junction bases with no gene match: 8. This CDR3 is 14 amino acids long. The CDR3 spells CASSYNQGAPGYTF. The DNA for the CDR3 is TGCGCCAGCAGCTACAACCAGGGGGCGCCTGGCTACACCTTC.

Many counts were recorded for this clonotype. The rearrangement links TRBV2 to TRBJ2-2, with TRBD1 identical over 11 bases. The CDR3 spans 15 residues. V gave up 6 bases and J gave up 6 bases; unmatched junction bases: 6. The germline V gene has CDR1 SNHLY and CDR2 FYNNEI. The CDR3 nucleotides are TGTGCCAGCAGGGACAGGGGGCGCGTGCCCGGGGAGCTGTTTTTT. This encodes CASRDRGRVPGELFF.

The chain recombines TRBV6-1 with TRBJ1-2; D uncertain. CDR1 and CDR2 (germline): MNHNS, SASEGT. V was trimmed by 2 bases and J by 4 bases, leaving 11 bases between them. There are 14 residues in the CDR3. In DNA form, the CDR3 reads TGTGCCAGCAGTGAAATGGGGATGGGCTATGGCTACACCTTC. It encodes CASSEMGMGYGYTF.

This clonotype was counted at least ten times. CDR3: CASSYSGYSNQPQHF. CDR3 DNA: TGTGCCAGCAGTTACTCAGGGTATAGCAATCAGCCCCAGCATTTT. The chain joins TRBV6-2 or TRBV6-3 to TRBJ1-5; D not certain. CDR1 and CDR2 (germline): MNHEY, SVGEGT. The CDR3 has 15 amino acids. The V gene lost 0 bases and the J gene lost 0 bases, with 6 bases spanning the gap.

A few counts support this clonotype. As DNA, the CDR3 is TGTGCCAGCAGCTTGTTTAGCGGGGGCCACAATGAGCAGTTCTTC. It codes for CASSLFSGGHNEQFF. The rearrangement uses TRBV5-5 and TRBJ2-1, with 9 bases matching TRBD2. Trimming took 1 base from V and 5 from J; bases not matched to a gene: 4. The CDR3 loop spans 15 amino acids. Germline CDR1 reads SGHKS; CDR2 reads YYEKEE (reference sequence).

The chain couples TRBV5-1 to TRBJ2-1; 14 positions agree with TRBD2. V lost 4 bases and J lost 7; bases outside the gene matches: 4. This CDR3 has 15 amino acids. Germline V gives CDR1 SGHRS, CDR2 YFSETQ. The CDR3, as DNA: TGCGCCAGCAGCCCGGGACTAGCGGGGGTAAATGAGCAGTTCTTC. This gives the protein CASSPGLAGVNEQFF. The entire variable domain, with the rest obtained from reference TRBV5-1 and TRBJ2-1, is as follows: KAGVTQTPRYLIKTRGQQVTLSCSPISGHRSVSWYQQTPGQGLQFLFEYFSETQRNKGNFPGRFSGRQFSNSRSEMNVSTLELGDSALYLCASSPGLAGVNEQFFGPGTRLTVL.